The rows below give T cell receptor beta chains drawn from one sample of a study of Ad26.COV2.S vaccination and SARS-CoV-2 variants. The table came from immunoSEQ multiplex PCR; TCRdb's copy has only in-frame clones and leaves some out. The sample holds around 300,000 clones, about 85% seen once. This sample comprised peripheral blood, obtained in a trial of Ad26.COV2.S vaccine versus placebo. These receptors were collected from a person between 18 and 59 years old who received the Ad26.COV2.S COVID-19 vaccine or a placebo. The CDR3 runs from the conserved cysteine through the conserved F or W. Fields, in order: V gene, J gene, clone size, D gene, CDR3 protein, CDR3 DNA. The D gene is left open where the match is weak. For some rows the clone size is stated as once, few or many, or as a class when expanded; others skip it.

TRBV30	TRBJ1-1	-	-	CAWSLGGHMNTEAFF	TGTGCCTGGAGTCTGGGTGGACATATGAACACTGAAGCTTTCTTT
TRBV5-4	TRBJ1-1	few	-	CASSLPLGRNTEAFF	TGTGCCAGCAGCCTTCCCCTGGGCAGGAACACTGAAGCTTTCTTT
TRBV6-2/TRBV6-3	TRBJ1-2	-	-	CASRPTRGYGYTF	TGTGCCAGCAGACCTACGAGGGGCTATGGCTACACCTTC
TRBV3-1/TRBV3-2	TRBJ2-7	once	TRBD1	CASSLGQVREQYF	TGTGCCAGCAGCCTGGGACAGGTTCGGGAGCAGTACTTC
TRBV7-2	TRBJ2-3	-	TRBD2	CASSLRSGGAADTQYF	TGTGCCAGCAGCTTACGAAGCGGGGGGGCGGCAGATACGCAGTATTTT
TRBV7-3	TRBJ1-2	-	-	CASSLDSYYGYTF	TGTGCCAGCAGCTTAGACAGTTACTATGGCTACACCTTC
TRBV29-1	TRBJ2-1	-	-	CSAGHQNNEQFF	TGCAGCGCGGGACACCAAAACAATGAGCAGTTCTTC
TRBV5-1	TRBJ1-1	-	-	CASSLVTSANTEAFF	TGCGCCAGCAGCTTGGTGACATCAGCTAACACTGAAGCTTTCTTT
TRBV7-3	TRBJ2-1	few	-	CASSYGTDPNNEQFF	TGTGCCAGCAGTTACGGCACTGACCCCAACAATGAGCAGTTCTTC
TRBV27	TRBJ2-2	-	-	CASSPAPLVGPAGELFF	TGTGCCAGCAGCCCCGCACCACTAGTCGGGCCCGCCGGGGAGCTGTTTTTT
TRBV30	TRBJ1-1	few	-	CAWSVPEPRRLNTEAFF	TGTGCCTGGAGTGTACCAGAGCCCCGACGATTGAACACTGAAGCTTTCTTT
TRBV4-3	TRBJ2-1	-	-	CASSQEPRRSKGYNEQFF	TGCGCCAGCAGCCAAGAACCCCGTCGTTCGAAAGGCTACAATGAGCAGTTCTTC
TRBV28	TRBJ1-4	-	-	CAVHGGGNEKLFF	TGTGCCGTCCACGGGGGAGGGAATGAAAAACTGTTTTTT
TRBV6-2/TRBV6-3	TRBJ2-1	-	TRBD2	CASSYWGGQFF	TGTGCCAGCAGTTACTGGGGGGGGCAGTTCTTC
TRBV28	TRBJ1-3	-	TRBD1	CATQGTGNTIYF	TGTGCCACACAGGGGACTGGAAACACCATATATTTT
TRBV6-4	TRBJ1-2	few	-	CASSDSSESGYGYTF	TGTGCCAGCAGTGACTCATCGGAGAGTGGCTATGGCTACACCTTC
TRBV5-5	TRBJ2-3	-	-	CASSYSGLWSDTQYF	TGTGCCAGCAGCTACTCAGGGTTATGGTCAGATACGCAGTATTTT
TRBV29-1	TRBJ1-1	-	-	CSVLRRNTEAFF	TGCAGCGTTTTGAGAAGGAACACTGAAGCTTTCTTT
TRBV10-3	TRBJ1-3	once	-	CAISEATAGNTIYF	TGTGCCATCAGTGAGGCGACAGCAGGAAACACCATATATTTT
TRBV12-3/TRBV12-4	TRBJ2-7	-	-	CASSPTDYEQYF	TGTGCCAGCAGTCCAACAGATTACGAGCAGTACTTC
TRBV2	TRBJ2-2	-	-	CASRGDGNTGELFF	TGTGCCAGCAGGGGAGATGGGAACACCGGGGAGCTGTTTTTT
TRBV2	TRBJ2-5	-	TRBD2	CASREHTSGGAVVETQYF	TGTGCCAGCAGGGAGCATACTAGCGGGGGGGCCGTTGTAGAGACCCAGTACTTC
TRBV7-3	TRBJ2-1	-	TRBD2	CASSPRTSGGISSYNEQFF	TGTGCCAGCAGCCCCAGAACTAGCGGGGGGATTAGCTCCTACAATGAGCAGTTCTTC
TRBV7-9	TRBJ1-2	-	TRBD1	CASTPGQTYGYTF	TGTGCCAGCACCCCGGGACAGACCTATGGCTACACCTTC
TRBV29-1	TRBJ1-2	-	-	CSVDRGRVSPF	TGCAGCGTTGATCGTGGCAGGGTCTCCCCATTC
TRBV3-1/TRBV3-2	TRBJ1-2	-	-	CASSQAGAQGYTF	TGTGCCAGCAGCCAAGCCGGGGCGCAAGGCTACACCTTC
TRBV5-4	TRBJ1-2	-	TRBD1	CASSTGWGTESSYGYTF	TGTGCCAGCAGCACGGGGTGGGGGACAGAGAGCAGCTATGGCTACACCTTC
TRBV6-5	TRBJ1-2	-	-	CASSYSQGGYTF	TGTGCCAGCAGTTACTCGCAGGGTGGCTACACCTTC
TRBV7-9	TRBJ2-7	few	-	CASSFLAGSTYEQYF	TGTGCCAGCAGCTTTTTGGCAGGGAGTACCTACGAGCAGTACTTC
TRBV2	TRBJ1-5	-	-	CASRPTVNSNQPQHF	TGTGCCAGCAGGCCGACAGTCAATAGCAATCAGCCCCAGCATTTT
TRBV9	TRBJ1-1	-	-	CASSVKEGEYTEAFF	TGTGCCAGCAGCGTAAAAGAGGGGGAATACACTGAAGCTTTCTTT
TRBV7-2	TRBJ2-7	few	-	CASSLIKRREGVGLYEQYF	TGTGCCAGCAGCTTAATAAAAAGGAGAGAGGGAGTCGGGCTTTACGAGCAGTACTTC
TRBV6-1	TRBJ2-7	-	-	CASSEWGYPSSYEQYF	TGTGCCAGCAGTGAGTGGGGCTACCCCAGCTCCTACGAGCAGTACTTC
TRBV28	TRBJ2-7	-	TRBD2	CASTIAGTFYEQYF	TGTGCCAGCACTATAGCGGGAACCTTCTACGAGCAGTACTTC
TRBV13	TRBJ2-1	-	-	CASSTSGSSYNEQFF	TGTGCCAGCAGCACCAGCGGAAGCTCCTACAATGAGCAGTTCTTC
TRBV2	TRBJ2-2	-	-	CASKIRTLNTGELFF	TGTGCCAGCAAGATTAGGACTTTGAACACCGGGGAGCTGTTTTTT
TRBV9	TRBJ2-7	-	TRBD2	CASSAGTSVGYEQYF	TGTGCCAGCAGCGCCGGGACTAGCGTTGGCTACGAGCAGTACTTC
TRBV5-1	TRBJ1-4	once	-	CASSRGRGNEKLFF	TGCGCCAGCTCGAGGGGCCGTGGGAATGAAAAACTGTTTTTT
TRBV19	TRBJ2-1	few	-	CASHGSRGTYNEQFF	TGTGCCAGTCATGGTTCGCGGGGAACCTACAATGAGCAGTTCTTC
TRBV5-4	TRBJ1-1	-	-	CASSFASLSNTEAFF	TGTGCCAGCAGCTTCGCTTCCCTTTCTAACACTGAAGCTTTCTTT
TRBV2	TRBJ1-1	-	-	CASSELQRGTEAFF	TGTGCCAGCAGCGAACTACAGAGAGGCACTGAAGCTTTCTTT
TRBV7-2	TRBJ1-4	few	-	CASSLGGLNEKLFF	TGTGCCAGCAGCTTAGGGGGGTTAAATGAAAAACTGTTTTTT
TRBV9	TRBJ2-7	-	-	CASSPRGSGYEQYF	TGTGCCAGCAGCCCCCGTGGTAGCGGCTACGAGCAGTACTTC
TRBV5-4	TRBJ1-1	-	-	CAAGTELNTEAFF	TGTGCAGCCGGGACGGAGTTGAACACTGAAGCTTTCTTT
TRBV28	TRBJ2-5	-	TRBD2	CASSLGLGRGETQYF	TGTGCCAGCAGTTTAGGCCTCGGGAGGGGAGAGACCCAGTACTTC
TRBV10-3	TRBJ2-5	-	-	CAISPIGGETQYF	TGTGCCATCAGTCCCATCGGAGGGGAGACCCAGTACTTC
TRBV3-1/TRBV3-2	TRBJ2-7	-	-	CASSQGGSQEYEQYF	TGTGCCAGCAGCCAAGGGGGGTCTCAGGAGTACGAGCAGTACTTC
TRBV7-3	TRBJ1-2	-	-	CASSQQDLPNYGYTF	TGTGCCAGCAGCCAGCAGGACCTCCCTAACTATGGCTACACCTTC
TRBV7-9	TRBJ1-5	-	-	CASSPQSGGQPQHF	TGTGCCAGCAGCCCCCAGTCGGGCGGCCAGCCCCAGCATTTT
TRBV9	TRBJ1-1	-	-	CASSVVGGNTEAFF	TGTGCCAGCAGCGTAGTGGGTGGTAACACTGAAGCTTTCTTT
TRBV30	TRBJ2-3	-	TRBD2	CAWLPSGRGNTDTQYF	TGTGCCTGGCTACCTAGCGGGAGAGGGAACACAGATACGCAGTATTTT
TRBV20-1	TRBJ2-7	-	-	CSAIESYEQYF	TGCAGTGCTATTGAGTCCTACGAGCAGTACTTC
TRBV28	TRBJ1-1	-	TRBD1	CASSYRQGLNTEAFF	TGTGCCAGCAGCTACCGACAGGGGCTGAACACTGAAGCTTTCTTT
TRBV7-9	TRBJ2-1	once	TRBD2	CASSFFTGTSGPYNEQFF	TGTGCCAGCAGCTTTTTCACCGGGACTAGCGGTCCCTACAATGAGCAGTTCTTC
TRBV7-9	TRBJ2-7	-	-	CASSLEARYEQYF	TGTGCCAGCAGCTTAGAGGCTAGGTACGAGCAGTACTTC
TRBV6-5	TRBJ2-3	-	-	CASTLTDTQYF	TGTGCCAGCACTCTCACAGATACGCAGTATTTT
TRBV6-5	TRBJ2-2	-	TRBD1	CASGQGAVTGELFF	TGTGCCAGCGGGCAGGGGGCGGTCACCGGGGAGCTGTTTTTT
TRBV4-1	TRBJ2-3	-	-	CASSQGRVTDTQYF	TGCGCCAGCAGCCAGGGCCGGGTCACAGATACGCAGTATTTT